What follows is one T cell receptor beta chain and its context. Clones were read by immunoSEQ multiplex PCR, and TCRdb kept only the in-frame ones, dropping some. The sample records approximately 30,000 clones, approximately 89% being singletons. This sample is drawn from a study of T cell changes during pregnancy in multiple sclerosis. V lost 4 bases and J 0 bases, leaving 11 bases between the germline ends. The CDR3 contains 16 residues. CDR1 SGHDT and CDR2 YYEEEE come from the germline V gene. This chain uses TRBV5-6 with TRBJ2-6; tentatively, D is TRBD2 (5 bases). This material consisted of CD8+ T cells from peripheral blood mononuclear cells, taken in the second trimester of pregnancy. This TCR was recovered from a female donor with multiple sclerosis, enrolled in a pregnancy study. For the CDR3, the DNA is TGTGCCAGCAGCCCCCGACGGGACTCTGGGGCCAACGTCCTGACTTTC. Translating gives CASSPRRDSGANVLTF. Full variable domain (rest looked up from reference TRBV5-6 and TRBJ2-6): DAGVTQSPTHLIKTRGQQVTLRCSPKSGHDTVSWYQQALGQGPQFIFQYYEEEERQRGNFPDRFSGHQFPNYSSELNVNALLLGDSALYLCASSPRRDSGANVLTFGAGSRLTVL.